The clone carrying this T cell receptor (beta chain) was recorded many times. The antigen remains undetermined. Ophthalmopathy in the patients scored at least 3 on Clinical Activity Score and at least 4 on NOSPECS grade, lasting under 3 months. Together with thyroid ultrasound, orbital computed tomography, serum thyroxine and TRAb, clinical symptoms were used for diagnoses. PBMCs were obtained from approximately 10 ml fresh peripheral blood. The CDR3 regions of TCR beta were amplified from RNA transcripts. In the first-round RT-PCR of the TCR CDR3, the HTBI primer set was used. One entry per CDR3 protein results from TCRdb running MiXCR on the multiplex PCR reads. The table lists approximately 690,000 distinct CDR3 sequences, 20% of them singletons. The CDR3 covers 15 residues. Trimming shortened V by 5 bases and J by 7 bases, and 21 bases separated the two germline ends. CDR1 is SNHLY, CDR2 FYNNEI, per germline.

The sample belongs to a study of T cells in Graves' hyperthyroidism and ophthalmopathy. General study points: Expanded thyroid clonotypes (above 0.001) were mostly also found in blood.

The sample consisted of blood. The V gene is TRBV2, the J gene TRBJ2-7; D uncertain. The clonotype was recovered from a man younger than 45 with Graves' ophthalmopathy. The CDR3 sequence: CASSQPHPQKGEQYF. The CDR3 DNA reads TGTGCCAGCAGTCAACCCCACCCACAGAAAGGAGAGCAGTACTTC.